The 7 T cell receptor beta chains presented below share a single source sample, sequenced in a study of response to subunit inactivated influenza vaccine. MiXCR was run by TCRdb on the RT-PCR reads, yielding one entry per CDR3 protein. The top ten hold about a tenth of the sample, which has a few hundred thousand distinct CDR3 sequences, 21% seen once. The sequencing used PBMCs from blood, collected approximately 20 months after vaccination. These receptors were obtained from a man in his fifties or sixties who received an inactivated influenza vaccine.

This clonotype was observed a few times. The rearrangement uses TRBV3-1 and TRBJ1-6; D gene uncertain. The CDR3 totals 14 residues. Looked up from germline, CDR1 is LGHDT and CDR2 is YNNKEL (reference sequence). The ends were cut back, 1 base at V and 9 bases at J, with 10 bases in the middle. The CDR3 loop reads CASSQGDRFSPLHF. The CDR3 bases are TGTGCCAGCAGCCAAGGCGACCGCTTTTCACCCCTCCACTTT. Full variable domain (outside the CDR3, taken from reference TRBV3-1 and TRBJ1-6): DTAVSQTPKYLVTQMGNDKSIKCEQNLGHDTMYWYKQDSKKFLKIMFSYNNKELIINETVPNRFSPKSPDKAHLNLHINSLELGDSAVYFCASSQGDRFSPLHFGNGTRLTVT.

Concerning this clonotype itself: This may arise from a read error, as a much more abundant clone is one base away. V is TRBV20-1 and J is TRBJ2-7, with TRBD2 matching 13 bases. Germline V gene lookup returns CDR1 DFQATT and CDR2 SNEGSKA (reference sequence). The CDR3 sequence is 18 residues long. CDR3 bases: TGCAGTGCTAGAGATCGGACTAGCGGGAGCCCCGGCGCCTACGAGCGGTACTTC. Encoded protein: CSARDRTSGSPGAYERYF.

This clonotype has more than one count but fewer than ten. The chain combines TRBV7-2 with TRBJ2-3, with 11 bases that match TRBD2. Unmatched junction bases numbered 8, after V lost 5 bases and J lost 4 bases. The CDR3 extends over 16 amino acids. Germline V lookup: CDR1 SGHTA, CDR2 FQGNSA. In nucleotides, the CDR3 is TGTGCCAGCAGCCCCAGGACTAGCGGGTTAGCAGATACGCAGTATTTT. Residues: CASSPRTSGLADTQYF.

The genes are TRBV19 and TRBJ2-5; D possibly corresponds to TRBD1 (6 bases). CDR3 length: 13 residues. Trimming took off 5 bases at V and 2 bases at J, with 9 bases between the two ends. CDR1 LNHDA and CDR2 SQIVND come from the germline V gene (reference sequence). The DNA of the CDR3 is TGTGCCAGTAGTGCGACAGGACAAGAGACCCAGTACTTC. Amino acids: CASSATGQETQYF. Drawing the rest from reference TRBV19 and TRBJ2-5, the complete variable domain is DGGITQSPKYLFRKEGQNVTLSCEQNLNHDAMYWYRQDPGQGLRLIYYSQIVNDFQKGDIAEGYSVSREKKESFPLTVTSAQKNPTAFYLCASSATGQETQYFGPGTRLLVL.

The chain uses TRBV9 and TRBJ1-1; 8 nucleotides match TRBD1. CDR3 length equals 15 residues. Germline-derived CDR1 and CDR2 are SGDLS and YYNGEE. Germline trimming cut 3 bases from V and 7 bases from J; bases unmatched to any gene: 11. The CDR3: CASSGKQGVASEAFF. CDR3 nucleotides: TGTGCCAGCAGCGGAAAACAGGGGGTAGCGAGTGAAGCTTTCTTT.

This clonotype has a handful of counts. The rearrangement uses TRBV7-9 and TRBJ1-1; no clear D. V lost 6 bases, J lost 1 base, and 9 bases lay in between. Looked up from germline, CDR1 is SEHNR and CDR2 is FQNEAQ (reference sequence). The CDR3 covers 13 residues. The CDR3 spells CASSEPGNTEAFF. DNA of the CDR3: TGTGCCAGCAGTGAGCCGGGGAACACTGAAGCTTTCTTT.

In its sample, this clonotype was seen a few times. The DNA of the CDR3 is TGCAGCGTTGAAGAGGAGTACAATACGCAGTATTTT. It translates to CSVEEEYNTQYF. The chain is built from TRBV29-1 and TRBJ2-3; D gene ambiguous. Germline CDR1 and CDR2: SQVTM and ANQGSEA. Trimming took off 0 bases at V and 7 bases at J, with 8 bases between the two ends. The CDR3 covers 12 residues.